This section outlines one TCR beta chain sequence together with its context. Its antigen is unknown. Deep level was the assay's run setting. This table comes from immunoSEQ multiplex PCR, and its TCRdb copy is limited to in-frame clones, with some not included. Of around 2,000,000 clones in the sample, around 95% were seen once. These data come from a study of shared clonotypes between healthy human individuals. Study-level findings and limits: The sharing of about 5% of naive CD4 clonotypes was seen across a handful of donors.

Trimming cost V 2 bases and J 0 bases, with 8 bases left between them. The CDR3 has 15 amino acids. CDR1 and CDR2 from the germline V gene are KGHSH and LQKENI. V is TRBV18 and J is TRBJ1-5, with D hard to call. The source material was naive CD4+ T cells sorted from blood. Noted subset: CD45RA+ positively selected. The TCR comes from a man in his late teens or twenties in good health. The CDR3 region is CASSPTAGSNQPQHF. Here the CDR3 DNA reads TGTGCCAGCTCACCAACGGCCGGTAGCAATCAGCCCCAGCATTTT.